Below are 24 T cell receptor beta chains sequenced from a single sample in a study of blood T cell repertoires in COVID-19. The protocol was immunoSEQ multiplex PCR, while the TCRdb copy is restricted to in-frame clones and leaves out a portion. The table has roughly 300,000 clones, about 83% seen once. The sample consisted of peripheral blood. The receptors derive from a woman between 45 and 60 years old who had recovered from COVID-19.

The chain is built from TRBV7-2 and TRBJ2-3; 7 positions match TRBD1. The CDR3 length is 16 residues. Germline V gene sequence: CDR1 SGHTA, CDR2 FQGNSA. V shed 2 bases, J shed 1 base, and the junction held 6 bases outside the gene matches. Written as DNA, the CDR3 is TGTGCCAGCAGCTTAATGAGGGGGCGGGGCACAGATACGCAGTATTTT. Translated, it gives CASSLMRGRGTDTQYF.

This clone has a single count. The chain couples TRBV19 to TRBJ2-3; TRBD2 agrees at 8 bases. V lost 0 bases and J lost 2; bases outside the gene matches: 7. There are 17 residues in the CDR3. Germline V CDR1 and CDR2: LNHDA, SQIVND (reference sequence). CDR3 residues: CASSIDLGSGVTDTQYF. In DNA form, the CDR3 reads TGTGCCAGTAGTATAGATCTAGGTAGCGGGGTCACAGATACGCAGTATTTT.

The J gene is TRBJ2-3, the V gene TRBV7-9, with 10 bases lining up with TRBD1. Germline trimming cut 4 bases from V and 0 bases from J; bases unmatched to any gene: 1. The CDR3 totals 15 residues. Germline CDR1 SEHNR, CDR2 FQNEAQ (reference sequence). The CDR3 nucleotides read TGTGCCAGCAGCTCGGACAGGGGGAGCACAGATACGCAGTATTTT. Its translation is CASSSDRGSTDTQYF.

The gene calls are TRBV6-5 and TRBJ2-1, with TRBD2 matching over 10 bases. Germline CDR1 and CDR2: MNHEY and SVGAGI. V lost 5 bases, J lost 3 bases, and 4 bases stayed unmatched. This CDR3 spans 15 amino acids. The CDR3 is CASSPRTSGYNEQFF. CDR3 DNA sequence: TGTGCCAGCAGTCCGCGGACTAGCGGCTACAATGAGCAGTTCTTC.

Worth noting for this clone: The identical CDR3 is also encoded by other nucleotide sequences in the sample. V and J are TRBV27 and TRBJ1-2; 10 bases match TRBD1. The CDR3 contains 14 residues. V lost 4 bases to trimming and J lost 5 bases; unmatched junction nucleotides: 4. From germline, CDR1 is MNHEY and CDR2 SMNVEV (reference sequence). The CDR3 nucleotides read TGTGCCAGCAGTTCCCCGGGACAGGGGTATGGCTACACCTTC. Translating gives CASSSPGQGYGYTF.

V is TRBV5-1 and J is TRBJ1-5; TRBD1 matches at 8 bases. The CDR3 is made up of 15 amino acids. After removal of 4 bases from V and 3 bases from J, the junction contained 6 bases not matched to a gene. In germline, CDR1 is SGHRS, CDR2 YFSETQ. CDR3 sequence reads: CASSLGTGLNQPQHF. For the CDR3, the DNA is TGCGCCAGCAGCCTCGGGACAGGACTCAATCAGCCCCAGCATTTT.

The chain carries TRBV12-3 or TRBV12-4 and TRBJ1-1; TRBD1 aligns across 9 bases. Unmatched junction bases numbered 3, after V lost 6 bases and J lost 4 bases. The CDR3 has 13 residues. The CDR3 is CASSRGQGTEAFF. DNA of the CDR3: TGTGCCAGCAGCAGGGGACAGGGCACTGAAGCTTTCTTT.

This chain joins TRBV10-1 and TRBJ1-4; TRBD1 matches at 8 bases. With 5 bases clipped from V and 7 bases from J, the junction kept 9 bases outside the gene matches. Looked up from germline, CDR1 is WNHNN and CDR2 is SYGVQD (reference sequence). This CDR3 is built from 15 residues. CDR3 nucleotides: TGCGCCAGCAGTTCCTACGGCAGGGGGCGTGAAAAACTGTTTTTT. This gives the protein CASSSYGRGREKLFF.

The chain links TRBV5-4 to TRBJ1-4, with 10 bases lining up with TRBD1. The trim removed 0 bases at V and 8 bases at J, leaving 13 bases unmatched. Per the germline V gene, CDR1 is SGHNT and CDR2 is YYREEE (reference sequence). This CDR3 contains 18 residues. In DNA form, the CDR3 reads TGTGCCAGCAGCTTGGGCGGCAGCGCGGGGACAGGGGACGAAAAACTGTTTTTT. This codes for CASSLGGSAGTGDEKLFF.

The chain uses TRBV6-5 and TRBJ1-5; D is undetermined. In germline, CDR1 is MNHEY, CDR2 SVGAGI. The V gene lost 2 bases and the J gene lost 4 bases, with 15 bases spanning the gap. The CDR3 is 16 residues long. CDR3 amino acids: CASSYAPVTGNQPQHF. The CDR3 coding sequence is TGTGCCAGCAGTTACGCCCCCGTGACGGGTAATCAGCCCCAGCATTTT.

The V call is TRBV6-5, the J call TRBJ2-5; D gene ambiguous. V was trimmed by 6 bases and J by 7 bases, leaving 12 bases between them. CDR1 and CDR2 (germline): MNHEY, SVGAGI. The CDR3 spans 12 residues. Written as DNA, the CDR3 is TGTGCCAGCAGAGACTCACACGGGACCCAGTACTTC. Protein sequence: CASRDSHGTQYF.

J is TRBJ2-7 and V is TRBV28, with a possible D match to TRBD1 (6 bases). This CDR3 spans 15 amino acids. V was trimmed by 6 bases and J by 0 bases, leaving 15 bases between them. Germline V CDR1 and CDR2: MDHEN, SYDVKM. The CDR3 DNA reads TGTGCCAGCAGCACGACAGGAGGAGCCTCCTACGAGCAGTACTTC. This gives the protein CASSTTGGASYEQYF.

This chain links TRBV29-1 with TRBJ1-2; TRBD1 agrees at 7 bases. The CDR3 sequence is 14 residues long. V lost 6 bases and J lost 1; bases outside the gene matches: 8. Germline V gene sequence: CDR1 SQVTM, CDR2 ANQGSEA. The CDR3 reads CSVRDRASNYGYTF. In nucleotides, the CDR3 is TGCAGCGTCCGGGACAGAGCAAGTAACTATGGCTACACCTTC.

As regards this clone: Other DNA variants within this sample encode the same CDR3. CDR3 protein: CASSPAGQGAGNTIYF. Here the CDR3 DNA reads TGTGCCAGCTCACCCGCGGGACAGGGGGCTGGAAACACCATATATTTT. This chain joins TRBV18 and TRBJ1-3; TRBD1 aligns across 11 bases. Trimming removed 3 bases from V and 2 bases from J; junction bases left unmatched: 3. Germline V gene sequence: CDR1 KGHSH, CDR2 LQKENI. This CDR3 comprises 16 residues.

The chain joins TRBV3-1 (or the pseudogene TRBV3-2) to TRBJ2-7; 10 positions agree with TRBD1. CDR1 is LGHDT, CDR2 YNNKEL, per germline (reference sequence). The CDR3 is 15 amino acids. V was clipped by 4 bases and J by 6 bases; unmatched bases: 9. The CDR3 region is CASSPPDRGFFEQYF. DNA of the CDR3: TGTGCCAGCAGCCCGCCGGACAGGGGGTTCTTCGAGCAGTACTTC.

The chain uses TRBV30 and TRBJ1-2; 7 bases match TRBD1. The CDR3 runs 12 residues. Germline V gene sequence: CDR1 GTSNPN, CDR2 SVGIG (reference sequence). Losses at the gene ends were 4 bases for V and 7 bases for J; bases not matched to a gene: 6. This CDR3 reads CAWNDRVGGYTF. Here the CDR3 DNA reads TGTGCCTGGAACGACAGGGTGGGTGGCTACACCTTC.

The CDR3 here is CASSVARGGTDTQYF. The CDR3, as DNA: TGTGCCAGCAGCGTAGCCCGCGGGGGCACAGATACGCAGTATTTT. The chain employs TRBV9 and TRBJ2-3; D perhaps matches TRBD2 (6 bases). V lost 0 bases and J lost 1, with 9 bases in between. The CDR3 length is 15 residues. Germline V lookup: CDR1 SGDLS, CDR2 YYNGEE.

The chain carries TRBV28 and TRBJ1-1; D unclear. V gave up 6 bases and J gave up 0 bases, with 11 bases separating them. The length of the CDR3 is 14 residues. CDR1 and CDR2 (germline): MDHEN, SYDVKM. The DNA of the CDR3 is TGTGCCAGCAGGGATCCTACAGTGAACACTGAAGCTTTCTTT. Translated, it gives CASRDPTVNTEAFF. The whole variable domain, filled in from reference TRBV28 and TRBJ1-1, reads DVKVTQSSRYLVKRTGEKVFLECVQDMDHENMFWYRQDPGLGLRLIYFSYDVKMKEKGDIPEGYSVSREKKERFSLILESASTNQTSMYLCASRDPTVNTEAFFGQGTRLTVV.

The chain carries TRBV7-2 and TRBJ2-3; 7 bases are shared with TRBD2. This CDR3 spans 15 amino acids. V trimming: 2 bases; J trimming: 1 base; junction bases outside the gene matches: 3. CDR1 and CDR2 from the germline V gene are SGHTA and FQGNSA. CDR3 region: CASSLNLAGTDTQYF. The CDR3 DNA sequence: TGTGCCAGCAGCTTAAATCTAGCGGGCACAGATACGCAGTATTTT.

V and J are TRBV27 and TRBJ2-1; TRBD1 might be the D (6 bases). CDR1 is MNHEY, CDR2 SMNVEV, per germline (reference sequence). The CDR3 has 16 amino acids. Trimming removed 3 bases at V and 2 bases at J, with 14 bases between. The CDR3 region has the DNA TGTGCCAGCAGTTTCCGATCCGGGACAACCTACAATGAGCAGTTCTTC. As protein: CASSFRSGTTYNEQFF.

The J gene is TRBJ1-5, the V gene TRBV24-1; tentatively, D is TRBD1 (5 bases). The germline V and J ends were trimmed by 4 bases and 3 bases, with 9 bases remaining between them. The V gene's germline CDR1 is KGHDR and CDR2 SFDVKD. The CDR3 sequence is 14 residues long. CDR3 DNA sequence: TGTGCCACCAGTGACGCGACAGTCAATCAGCCCCAGCATTTT. It yields the protein CATSDATVNQPQHF.

This rearrangement joins TRBV6-5 to TRBJ1-1; possibly TRBD1 for D (5 bases). Germline values: CDR1 MNHEY, CDR2 SVGAGI. CDR3 length equals 13 residues. Trimming removed 0 bases at V and 6 bases at J, with 8 bases between. CDR3 protein: CASSYSGGAEAFF. CDR3 DNA: TGTGCCAGCAGTTACTCTGGGGGGGCTGAAGCTTTCTTT.

The genes are TRBV10-3 and TRBJ2-3; 7 bases agree with TRBD2. Per the germline V gene, CDR1 is ENHRY and CDR2 is SYGVKD. The CDR3 is 16 residues long. With 2 bases clipped from V and 1 base from J, the junction kept 6 bases outside the gene matches. Here the CDR3 DNA reads TGTGCCATCAGTGAGGGGCGGGAGCTGGGCACAGATACGCAGTATTTT. This sequence encodes CAISEGRELGTDTQYF.

The J gene is TRBJ1-1, the V gene TRBV19; D is unclear. Trimming pared 3 bases from V and 6 bases from J, leaving 8 bases between. The CDR3 contains 12 residues. CDR1 and CDR2 from the germline V gene are LNHDA and SQIVND (reference sequence). The CDR3 nucleotides read TGTGCCAGTAGTATCGGGTGGGCTGAAGCTTTCTTT. Translating it yields CASSIGWAEAFF.